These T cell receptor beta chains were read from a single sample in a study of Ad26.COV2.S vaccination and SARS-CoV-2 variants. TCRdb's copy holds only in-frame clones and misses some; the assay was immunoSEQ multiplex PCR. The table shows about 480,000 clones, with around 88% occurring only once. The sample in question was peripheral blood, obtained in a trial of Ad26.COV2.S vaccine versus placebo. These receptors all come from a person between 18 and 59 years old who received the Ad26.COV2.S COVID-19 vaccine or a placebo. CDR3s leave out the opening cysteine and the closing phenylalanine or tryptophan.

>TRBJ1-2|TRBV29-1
SVEKDATNYGYT
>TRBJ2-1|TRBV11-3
ASSLESYNEQF
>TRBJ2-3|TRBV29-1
SVEGTTNTQY
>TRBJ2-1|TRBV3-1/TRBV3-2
ASSRRHRRSYNEQF
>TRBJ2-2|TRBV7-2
ASSLRRSRGELF
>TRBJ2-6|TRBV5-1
ASSLYGGILSGANVLT
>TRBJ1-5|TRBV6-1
ASSEGPRVDQPQH
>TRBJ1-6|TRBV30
AWSRAYSPLH
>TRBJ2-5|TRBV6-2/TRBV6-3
ASSKGLAGGPSRETQY
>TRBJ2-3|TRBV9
ASSGGLADTDTQY
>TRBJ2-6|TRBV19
ASSPRQGLSGANVLT
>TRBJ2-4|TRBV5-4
ASSYEGLRAKNIQY
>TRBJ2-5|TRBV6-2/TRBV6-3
ASSSGATQY
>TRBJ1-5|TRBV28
ASSPRTGINQPQH
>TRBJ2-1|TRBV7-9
ASSPPTSGSGNEQF
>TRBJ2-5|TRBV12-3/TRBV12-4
ASSWTTQETQY
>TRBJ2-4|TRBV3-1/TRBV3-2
ASSQGLAVNIQY
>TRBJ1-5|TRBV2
ASSERASGNQPQH
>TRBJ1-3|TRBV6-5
ASSQQGRRNTIY
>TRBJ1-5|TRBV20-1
SASRSGGNQPQH
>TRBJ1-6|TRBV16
ASSQSTGGNSPLH
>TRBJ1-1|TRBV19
ASSTRTGPGTEAF
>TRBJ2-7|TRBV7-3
ASSPGSSGWDEQY
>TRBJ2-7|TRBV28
ASSPRGRSKSYEQY
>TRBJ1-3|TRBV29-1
SASKEAGNTIY
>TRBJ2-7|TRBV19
ASSEIIQGSYEQY
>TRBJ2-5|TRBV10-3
AIRPGEQFQETQY
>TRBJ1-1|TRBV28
ASGPGTFSSEAF
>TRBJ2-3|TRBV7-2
ASSLGTGLTDTQY
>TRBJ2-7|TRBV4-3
ASSQVTGDYEQY
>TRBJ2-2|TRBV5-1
ASSLVAGSPGELF
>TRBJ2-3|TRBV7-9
ASSLVGADTDTQY
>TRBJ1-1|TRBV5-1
ASSLDLVGRDTEAF
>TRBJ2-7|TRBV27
ASSSQVTGSSYEQY
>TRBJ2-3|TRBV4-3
ASSQTGASTDTQY
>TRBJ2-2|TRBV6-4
ASSRTGALF
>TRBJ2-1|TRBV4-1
ASSQASGSSYNEQF